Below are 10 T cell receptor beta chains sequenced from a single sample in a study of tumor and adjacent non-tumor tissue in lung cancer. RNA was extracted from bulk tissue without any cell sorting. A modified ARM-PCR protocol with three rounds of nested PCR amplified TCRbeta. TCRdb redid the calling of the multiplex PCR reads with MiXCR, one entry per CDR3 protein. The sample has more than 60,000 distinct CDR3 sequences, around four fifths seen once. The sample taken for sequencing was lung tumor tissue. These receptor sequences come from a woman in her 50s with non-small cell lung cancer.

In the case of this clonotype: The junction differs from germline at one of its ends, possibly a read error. Here the CDR3 DNA reads TGTGCCAGCAGGCACGCCTCGGGGCAGGGGGGGGATAATGAGCAGTCCTTC. This encodes CASRHASGQGGDNEQSF. The chain uses TRBV6-5 and TRBJ2-1; TRBD1 or TRBD2 may be the D gene (7 bases each). The CDR3 is 17 amino acids. CDR1 is MNHEY and CDR2 is SVGAGI in the germline V gene.

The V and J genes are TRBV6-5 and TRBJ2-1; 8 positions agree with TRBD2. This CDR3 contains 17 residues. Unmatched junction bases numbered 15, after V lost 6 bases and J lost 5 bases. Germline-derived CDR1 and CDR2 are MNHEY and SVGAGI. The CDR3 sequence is CASRHSSGRGEDNEQFF. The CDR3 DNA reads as TGTGCCAGCAGGCACTCCTCGGGGCGGGGGGAGGACAATGAGCAGTTCTTC.

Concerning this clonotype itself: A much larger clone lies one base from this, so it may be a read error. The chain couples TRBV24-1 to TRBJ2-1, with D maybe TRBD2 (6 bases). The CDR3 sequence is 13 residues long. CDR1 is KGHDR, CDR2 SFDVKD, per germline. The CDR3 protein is CATKRERYNEHFF. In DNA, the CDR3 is TGTGCCACCAAACGGGAGCGGTACAATGAGCACTTCTTC.

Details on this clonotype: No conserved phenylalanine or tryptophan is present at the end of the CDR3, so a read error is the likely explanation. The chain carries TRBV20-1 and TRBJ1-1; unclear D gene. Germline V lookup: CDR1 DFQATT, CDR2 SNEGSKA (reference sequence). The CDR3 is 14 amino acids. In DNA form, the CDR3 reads TGCAATGCTAGAGACGGACGCATGAACACTGGAGCTTTCTCT. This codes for CNARDGRMNTGAFS.

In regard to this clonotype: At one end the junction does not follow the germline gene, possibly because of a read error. CDR3 bases: TGTGCGAGCAGCCTAGTGGGGGGCACCAGGGAGTTGTTTTTT. Translation gives CASSLVGGTRELFF. J is TRBJ2-2 and V is TRBV11-3, with D perhaps matching TRBD1 or TRBD2 (6 bases each). This CDR3 spans 14 amino acids. Germline loops: CDR1 SGHNT, CDR2 YENEEA.

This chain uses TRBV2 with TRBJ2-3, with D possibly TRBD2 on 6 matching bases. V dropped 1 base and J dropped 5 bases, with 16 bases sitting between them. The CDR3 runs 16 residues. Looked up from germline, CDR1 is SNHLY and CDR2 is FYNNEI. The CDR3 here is CASSEGVSGYIDTQYF. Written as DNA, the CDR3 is TGTGCCAGCAGTGAAGGAGTTAGCGGCTACATAGATACGCAGTATTTT.

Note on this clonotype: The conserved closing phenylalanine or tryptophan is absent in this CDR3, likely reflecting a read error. CDR3 sequence reads: CASILAGVTGTGELFL. The CDR3 coding sequence is TGCGCCAGCATCCTAGCGGGAGTTACGGGGACCGGGGAGCTGTTTCTT. The chain is built from TRBV4-1 and TRBJ2-2; 10 bases agree with TRBD2. The J segment lost 5 bases and the V segment lost 7 bases, leaving 10 bases of the junction unmatched. Germline CDR1 reads MGHRA; CDR2 reads YSYEKL. The CDR3 consists of 16 residues.

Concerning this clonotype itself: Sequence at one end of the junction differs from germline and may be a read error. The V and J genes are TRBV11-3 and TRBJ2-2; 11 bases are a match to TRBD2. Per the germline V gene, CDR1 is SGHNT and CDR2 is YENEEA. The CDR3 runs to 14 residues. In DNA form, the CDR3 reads TGCGCCAGCAACCTAGCGGGGGGCACCAGGGAGCTGTTTTTT. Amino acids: CASNLAGGTRELFF.

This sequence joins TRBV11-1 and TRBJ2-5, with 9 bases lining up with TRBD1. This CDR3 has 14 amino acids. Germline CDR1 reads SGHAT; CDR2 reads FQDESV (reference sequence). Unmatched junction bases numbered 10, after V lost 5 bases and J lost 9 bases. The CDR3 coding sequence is TGTGCCAGCAGCCAGGGACAGGGCGTAGGGGCCCAGTACTTC. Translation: CASSQGQGVGAQYF.

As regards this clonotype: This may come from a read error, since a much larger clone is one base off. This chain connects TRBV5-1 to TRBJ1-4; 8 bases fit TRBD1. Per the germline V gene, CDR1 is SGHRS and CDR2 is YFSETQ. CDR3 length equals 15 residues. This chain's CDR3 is CAISGTQGGSEKLFF. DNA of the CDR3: TGCGCCATCAGCGGTACACAGGGGGGAAGTGAAAAACTGTTTTTT.